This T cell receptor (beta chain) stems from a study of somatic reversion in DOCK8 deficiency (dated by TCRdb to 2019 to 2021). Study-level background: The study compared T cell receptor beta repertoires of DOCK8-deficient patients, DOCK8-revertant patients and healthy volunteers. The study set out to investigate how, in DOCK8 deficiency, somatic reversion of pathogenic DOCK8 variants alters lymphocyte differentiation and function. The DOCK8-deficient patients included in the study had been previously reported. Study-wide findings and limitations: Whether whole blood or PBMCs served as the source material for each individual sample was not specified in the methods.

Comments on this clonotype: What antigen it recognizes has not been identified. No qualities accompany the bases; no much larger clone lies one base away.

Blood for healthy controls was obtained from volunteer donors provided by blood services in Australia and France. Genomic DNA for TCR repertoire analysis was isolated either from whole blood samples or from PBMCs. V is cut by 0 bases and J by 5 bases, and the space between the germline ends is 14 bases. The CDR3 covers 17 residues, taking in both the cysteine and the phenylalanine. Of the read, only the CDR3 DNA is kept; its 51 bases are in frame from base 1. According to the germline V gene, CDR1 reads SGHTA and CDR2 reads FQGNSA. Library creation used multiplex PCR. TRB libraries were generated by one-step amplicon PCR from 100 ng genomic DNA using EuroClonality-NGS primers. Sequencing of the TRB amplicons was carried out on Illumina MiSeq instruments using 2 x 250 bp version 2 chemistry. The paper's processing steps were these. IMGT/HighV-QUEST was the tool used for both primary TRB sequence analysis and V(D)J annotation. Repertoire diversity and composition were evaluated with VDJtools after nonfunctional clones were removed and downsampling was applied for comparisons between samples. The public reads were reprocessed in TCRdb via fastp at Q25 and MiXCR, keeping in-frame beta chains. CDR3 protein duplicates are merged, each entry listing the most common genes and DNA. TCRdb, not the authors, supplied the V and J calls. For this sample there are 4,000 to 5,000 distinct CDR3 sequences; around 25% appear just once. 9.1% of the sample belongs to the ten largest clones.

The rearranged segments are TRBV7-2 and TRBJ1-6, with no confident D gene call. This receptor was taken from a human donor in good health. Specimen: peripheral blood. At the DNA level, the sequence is TGTGCCAGCAGCTTAGCGGCGCGGGTCGCGAATAATTCACCCCTCCACTTT. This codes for CASSLAARVANNSPLHF.